These 29 T cell receptor beta chains originate from one sample sequenced in a study of control samples from healthy donors and cancer patients. Produced via immunoSEQ multiplex PCR; TCRdb's table is partial and in-frame only. Of 85,000 to 100,000 clones listed, roughly 82% were seen once; the top ten hold approximately 2%. The material sequenced was blood. The receptors were gathered from a man between 60 and 75 years old in good health.

The chain carries TRBV7-2 and TRBJ1-1; D call uncertain. The V end lost 5 bases, the J end lost 2 bases, and 21 bases lay between the germline ends. CDR3 length: 17 amino acids. The V gene's germline CDR1 is SGHTA and CDR2 FQGNSA. CDR3 nucleotides: TGTGCCAGCAGCCCCGACCAACAGATTTTCTATAACACTGAAGCTTTCTTT. It is translated as CASSPDQQIFYNTEAFF.

The chain recombines TRBV7-9 with TRBJ1-2; D is unclear. This CDR3 spans 14 amino acids. Germline assignment: CDR1 SEHNR and CDR2 FQNEAQ (reference sequence). V was shortened by 4 bases and J by 4 bases, with 13 bases between the two germline ends. Written as DNA, the CDR3 is TGTGCCAGCAGCTCCGCACGAGTTGGCTATGGCTACACCTTC. It yields the protein CASSSARVGYGYTF.

The gene calls are TRBV5-1 and TRBJ2-5, with TRBD1 identical over 9 bases. The CDR3 is made up of 14 amino acids. Germline assignment: CDR1 SGHRS and CDR2 YFSETQ. Trimming cost V 5 bases and J 5 bases; bases outside gene matches: 7. DNA for the CDR3: TGCGCCAGCAGGACCGGGACAGGGAGCGAGACCCAGTACTTC. Translating it yields CASRTGTGSETQYF.

This chain connects TRBV3-1 (or the pseudogene TRBV3-2) to TRBJ1-3, with D possibly TRBD1 on 6 matching bases. The V end was cut by 4 bases, the J end by 8 bases, with 18 bases between. This CDR3 contains 15 residues. From germline, CDR1 is LGHDT and CDR2 YNNKEL (reference sequence). CDR3: CASSPTMDSAHTIYF. The CDR3 DNA sequence: TGTGCCAGCAGCCCAACGATGGACAGTGCTCACACCATATATTTT.

This chain connects TRBV10-3 to TRBJ1-1; no clear D gene. V lost 10 bases and J lost 2, with 17 bases in between. This CDR3 contains 14 residues. The germline V gene has CDR1 ENHRY and CDR2 SYGVKD. DNA of the CDR3: TGTGCCAGCTGTCCCACGGAAGTTAACACTGAAGCTTTCTTT. This codes for CASCPTEVNTEAFF.

The chain employs TRBV4-1 and TRBJ1-4; D possibly corresponds to TRBD1 (6 bases). The germline CDR1 and CDR2 sequences are MGHRA and YSYEKL. The CDR3 sequence is 16 residues long. With 7 bases removed from V and 6 bases from J, the gap between germline ends came to 21 bases. This CDR3 reads CASTGAYIGGDEKLFF. The CDR3 DNA follows: TGCGCCAGCACCGGGGCGTACATAGGGGGGGATGAAAAACTGTTTTTT.

The chain links TRBV30 to TRBJ2-7; 8 bases are shared with TRBD2. This CDR3 contains 13 residues. Trimming took 4 bases from V and 3 from J; bases not matched to a gene: 5. From germline, CDR1 is GTSNPN and CDR2 SVGIG (reference sequence). The CDR3 sequence is CAWTTSVNYEQYF. CDR3 DNA sequence: TGTGCCTGGACGACTAGCGTAAACTACGAGCAGTACTTC. Supplemented by reference TRBV30 and TRBJ2-7, the full variable domain reads SQTIHQWPATLVQPVGSPLSLECTVEGTSNPNLYWYRQAAGRGLQLLFYSVGIGQISSEVPQNLSASRPQDRQFILSSKKLLLSDSGFYLCAWTTSVNYEQYFGPGTRLTVT.

This sequence joins TRBV7-3 and TRBJ1-1; a weak D match, TRBD1 (6 bases). Germline V gene data show CDR1 as SGHTA and CDR2 as FQGTGA. V was shortened by 1 base and J by 0 bases, with 12 bases between the two germline ends. CDR3 length equals 16 residues. For the CDR3, the DNA is TGTGCCAGCAGCTTAAAGGCGGACAGACTGAACACTGAAGCTTTCTTT. This sequence encodes CASSLKADRLNTEAFF.

The chain uses TRBV10-1 and TRBJ1-3; 9 bases align to TRBD1. V shed 7 bases, J shed 5 bases, and the junction held 9 bases outside the gene matches. CDR3 length: 15 residues. The germline V gene has CDR1 WNHNN and CDR2 SYGVQD (reference sequence). CDR3 region: CASKLVGTGRNTIYF. The CDR3 DNA follows: TGCGCCAGCAAGTTGGTAGGGACAGGGAGAAACACCATATATTTT.

The rearrangement uses TRBV7-9 and TRBJ2-7; perhaps TRBD1 as D (5 bases). Germline assignment: CDR1 SEHNR and CDR2 FQNEAQ (reference sequence). The CDR3 is made up of 13 amino acids. The ends were cut back, 5 bases at V and 2 bases at J, with 10 bases in the middle. CDR3 coding DNA: TGTGCCAGCAGCGCAGGGATTGCCTACGAGCAGTACTTC. It encodes CASSAGIAYEQYF.

The chain links TRBV6-5 to TRBJ1-1, with D possibly matching TRBD1 (5 bases). The CDR3 has 13 amino acids. Trimming left V 5 bases short and J 1 base short, with 8 bases between. Germline V gives CDR1 MNHEY, CDR2 SVGAGI. The CDR3 DNA reads TGTGCCAGCAGTCCCCAGGGGAACACTGAAGCTTTCTTT. Its protein product is CASSPQGNTEAFF.

This chain joins TRBV5-4 and TRBJ2-1; possibly TRBD1 or TRBD2 for D (5 bases each). The V end was cut by 0 bases, the J end by 7 bases, with 11 bases between. Germline V gives CDR1 SGHNT, CDR2 YYREEE (reference sequence). This CDR3 has 14 residues. CDR3 sequence (DNA): TGTGCCAGCAGCTTGGGGCAGGGAGAAAATGAGCAGTTCTTC. Protein sequence: CASSLGQGENEQFF.

This rearrangement joins TRBV10-3 to TRBJ2-7, with a possible D match to TRBD2 (6 bases). V lost 6 bases and J lost 2, with 8 bases in between. The CDR3 is made up of 12 amino acids. The germline gives CDR1 ENHRY, CDR2 SYGVKD. The CDR3 sequence is CAIRGLTYEQYF. CDR3 nucleotide sequence: TGTGCCATCAGAGGACTAACCTACGAGCAGTACTTC.

The chain employs TRBV5-1 and TRBJ2-5, with D perhaps matching TRBD1 (6 bases). V was clipped by 0 bases and J by 2 bases, with 14 bases between them. This CDR3 has 16 residues. Per the germline V gene, CDR1 is SGHRS and CDR2 is YFSETQ. CDR3 loop: CASSLAGHQLQETQYF. CDR3 sequence (DNA): TGCGCCAGCAGCTTGGCGGGACACCAATTACAAGAGACCCAGTACTTC. The full variable domain, with the rest looked up from reference TRBV5-1 and TRBJ2-5, is KAGVTQTPRYLIKTRGQQVTLSCSPISGHRSVSWYQQTPGQGLQFLFEYFSETQRNKGNFPGRFSGRQFSNSRSEMNVSTLELGDSALYLCASSLAGHQLQETQYFGPGTRLLVL.

This clone was seen only once. The chain links TRBV18 to TRBJ2-1; 12 bases fit TRBD2. CDR3 length: 16 amino acids. J was trimmed by 6 bases and V by 1 base; bases with no gene match: 4. CDR1 and CDR2 from the germline V gene are KGHSH and LQKENI. The CDR3 protein is CASSPLGLAGSNEQFF. The CDR3 coding sequence is TGTGCCAGCTCACCACTCGGACTAGCGGGGAGCAATGAGCAGTTCTTC.

This sequence joins TRBV25-1 and TRBJ1-1; D call uncertain. The V gene lost 0 bases and the J gene lost 1 base, with 3 bases spanning the gap. This CDR3 region has 13 residues. Germline values: CDR1 MGHDK, CDR2 SYGVNS. Here the CDR3 DNA reads TGTGCCAGCAGTGAATATGGGAACACTGAAGCTTTCTTT. This gives the protein CASSEYGNTEAFF.

The V gene is TRBV5-4, the J gene TRBJ2-1; D might be TRBD2 (6 bases). Germline V lookup: CDR1 SGHNT, CDR2 YYREEE (reference sequence). Trimming stripped 0 bases from V and 9 bases from J, with 10 bases between. The CDR3 is 13 residues long. This CDR3 is CASSLDWGVEQFF. The CDR3 bases are TGTGCCAGCAGCTTGGATTGGGGGGTTGAGCAGTTCTTC.

This rearrangement joins TRBV18 to TRBJ2-1; perhaps TRBD1 as D (6 bases). The CDR3 has 12 residues. The V end was cut by 2 bases, the J end by 8 bases, with 7 bases between. Per germline, CDR1 KGHSH and CDR2 LQKENI. CDR3 in DNA: TGTGCCAGCTCACCAGGGGGCGATGAGCAGTTCTTC. Protein product: CASSPGGDEQFF.

The chain combines TRBV30 with TRBJ1-1; D is undetermined. Germline V CDR1 and CDR2: GTSNPN, SVGIG (reference sequence). The CDR3 runs 14 residues. V gave up 2 bases and J gave up 0 bases, with 10 bases separating them. Here the CDR3 reads CAWSMASMNTEAFF. The CDR3 bases are TGTGCCTGGAGTATGGCGTCGATGAACACTGAAGCTTTCTTT.

The chain couples TRBV11-2 to TRBJ2-1, with D perhaps TRBD2 (7 bases). The V gene lost 6 bases and the J gene lost 7 bases, with 10 bases spanning the gap. Germline V gene sequence: CDR1 SGHAT, CDR2 FQNNGV. This CDR3 has 12 amino acids. Here the CDR3 DNA reads TGTGCCAGCAGGCGGGGGCGGAATGAGCAGTTCTTC. It is translated as CASRRGRNEQFF.

This clone was detected once. The chain joins TRBV6-6 to TRBJ1-6; D may be TRBD1 (5 bases). The CDR3 sequence is 15 residues long. Germline V lookup: CDR1 MNHNY, CDR2 SVGAGI (reference sequence). V lost 5 bases and J 10 bases, leaving 18 bases between the germline ends. Here the CDR3 DNA reads TGTGCCAGCAGTACGGACAATTTTAGAGAATCACCCCTCCACTTT. As protein: CASSTDNFRESPLHF.

V is TRBV9 and J is TRBJ1-3, with TRBD1 matching 9 bases. V lost 3 bases to trimming and J lost 2 bases; unmatched junction nucleotides: 3. The CDR3 has 15 amino acids. Germline CDR1 is SGDLS and CDR2 is YYNGEE. The CDR3 coding sequence is TGTGCCAGCAGCGCCCACAGGGGGCCTGGAAACACCATATATTTT. It is translated as CASSAHRGPGNTIYF.

This clone was recorded once. The chain links TRBV7-8 to TRBJ2-3; 12 nucleotides align to TRBD2. V shed 5 bases and J 1 base; nucleotides not matched to a gene: 10. This CDR3 has 18 residues. Germline loops: CDR1 SGHVS, CDR2 FQNEAQ. The CDR3, as DNA: TGTGCCAGCAGCATGGGACTAGCGGGTCTGGTCGGCACAGATACGCAGTATTTT. This sequence encodes CASSMGLAGLVGTDTQYF.

The gene calls are TRBV5-5 and TRBJ1-4; 9 bases are a match to TRBD1. V trimming: 3 bases; J trimming: 8 bases; junction bases outside the gene matches: 8. The germline CDR1 and CDR2 sequences are SGHKS and YYEKEE (reference sequence). The length of the CDR3 is 15 residues. CDR3: CASSSTGGAWEKLFF. CDR3 in DNA: TGTGCCAGCAGCTCCACAGGGGGCGCATGGGAAAAACTGTTTTTT.

V usage is TRBV4-1 and J usage is TRBJ2-5; a possible D gene is TRBD2 (6 bases). The germline CDR1 and CDR2 sequences are MGHRA and YSYEKL. This CDR3 is 16 amino acids long. V gave up 1 base and J gave up 4 bases, with 16 bases separating them. The CDR3 DNA sequence: TGCGCCAGCAGCCAAGTGGGGGGAGATGCGTCAGAGACCCAGTACTTC. Encoded protein: CASSQVGGDASETQYF.

The V call is TRBV7-3, the J call TRBJ1-1; 7 bases align to TRBD1. CDR3 length: 15 amino acids. Unmatched junction bases numbered 7, after V lost 5 bases and J lost 1 base. The germline V gene has CDR1 SGHTA and CDR2 FQGTGA. The CDR3 loop reads CASSAMTGQNTEAFF. CDR3 DNA sequence: TGTGCCAGCAGCGCCATGACAGGGCAGAACACTGAAGCTTTCTTT.

The gene calls are TRBV12-3 or TRBV12-4 and TRBJ1-4; no reliable D call. The CDR3 runs 12 residues. The V end lost 6 bases, the J end lost 8 bases, and 10 bases lay between the germline ends. DNA for the CDR3: TGTGCCAGCAGCTGGACCGTCGAAAAACTGTTTTTT. Protein sequence: CASSWTVEKLFF.

This chain joins TRBV6-5 and TRBJ2-1; 10 bases are shared with TRBD2. The ends lost 0 bases at V and 8 bases at J; junction bases unmatched: 4. This CDR3 contains 15 residues. CDR1 is MNHEY, CDR2 SVGAGI, per germline. CDR3 bases: TGTGCCAGCAGTTACTCCCCAGCGGGGGGGTATGAGCAGTTCTTC. Protein sequence: CASSYSPAGGYEQFF.

This clone has just a few counts. The chain carries TRBV19 and TRBJ1-1, with TRBD1 as a possible D gene (6 bases). V lost 6 bases and J lost 8, with 16 bases in between. Germline lookup yields CDR1 LNHDA and CDR2 SQIVND (reference sequence). CDR3 size: 13 residues. The CDR3 region has the DNA TGTGCCAGTAGCCCGACAGGACAGCTAGAAGCTTTCTTT. Translating it yields CASSPTGQLEAFF.